This T cell receptor (beta chain) derives from a study of blood T cell repertoires in COVID-19. Participants were aged roughly 18 to 100 years from around 26 US areas. Participants were placed into cohorts based on the clinical history they reported. This clone showed up just a few times. Sequencing used immunoSEQ multiplex PCR; TCRdb keeps in-frame clones, though not all of them. The data contain a few hundred thousand clones, about 83% of them singletons. This sequence was found in a woman aged 35 to 49 who had recovered from COVID-19. Sequenced sample: PBMCs or T cells enriched from blood (not recorded which).

The CDR3: CASSLASHNEQFF. The CDR3 bases are TGTGCCAGCAGCTTGGCATCCCACAATGAGCAGTTCTTC. The chain carries TRBV7-9 and TRBJ2-1; no reliable D call. V lost 3 bases and J 5 bases, leaving 8 bases between the germline ends. CDR3 length: 13 residues. Germline values: CDR1 SEHNR, CDR2 FQNEAQ (reference sequence).